The 25 T cell receptor beta chains given below trace back to one sample, sequenced in a study of blood T cell repertoires in COVID-19. The assay was immunoSEQ multiplex PCR, and TCRdb's table has in-frame clones only and misses some. Here the sample spans some 220,000 clones, 86% being singletons. Sequencing was done on a sample of PBMCs or T cells enriched from blood (not recorded which). The source is a woman aged 40 to 50 with acute COVID-19.

V gene TRBV19 combines with J gene TRBJ1-1; 7 bases align to TRBD1. CDR3 length: 16 amino acids. After removal of 4 bases from V and 4 bases from J, the junction contained 12 bases not matched to a gene. Germline values: CDR1 LNHDA, CDR2 SQIVND (reference sequence). The CDR3, as DNA: TGTGCCAGTAGTACTCACCGAGGGGGCCGGGTCACTGAAGCTTTCTTT. This encodes CASSTHRGGRVTEAFF. The whole variable domain, remainder taken from reference TRBV19 and TRBJ1-1, is DGGITQSPKYLFRKEGQNVTLSCEQNLNHDAMYWYRQDPGQGLRLIYYSQIVNDFQKGDIAEGYSVSREKKESFPLTVTSAQKNPTAFYLCASSTHRGGRVTEAFFGQGTRLTVV.

The V call is TRBV5-4, the J call TRBJ1-2; D perhaps matches TRBD1 (5 bases). This CDR3 comprises 14 residues. Germline-derived CDR1 and CDR2 are SGHNT and YYREEE (reference sequence). V shed 0 bases and J shed 6 bases, with 12 bases lying between them. CDR3 nucleotide sequence: TGTGCCAGCAGCTTGGATCGGGGGTTGGATGGCTACACCTTC. Translation gives CASSLDRGLDGYTF. Looking up the rest from reference TRBV5-4 and TRBJ1-2 gives the full variable domain: ETGVTQSPTHLIKTRGQQVTLRCSSQSGHNTVSWYQQALGQGPQFIFQYYREEENGRGNFPPRFSGLQFPNYSSELNVNALELDDSALYLCASSLDRGLDGYTFGSGTRLTVV.

The chain carries TRBV24-1 and TRBJ2-2; D is unclear. Between the trimmed V and J ends, which lost 2 bases and 6 bases, there was a span of 9 bases. From germline, CDR1 is KGHDR and CDR2 SFDVKD. There are 14 residues in the CDR3. CDR3 bases: TGTGCCACCAGTGATTCTTTACGGGCCGGGGAGCTGTTTTTT. This codes for CATSDSLRAGELFF.

CDR3 in DNA: TGTGCCAGCAGCGTATCCCAGGGGGAAGGAACTGAAGCTTTCTTT. Translating gives CASSVSQGEGTEAFF. The chain uses TRBV9 and TRBJ1-1, with TRBD1 matching 7 bases. This CDR3 contains 15 residues. V was clipped by 1 base and J by 5 bases; unmatched bases: 8. The germline CDR1 and CDR2 sequences are SGDLS and YYNGEE.

The genes are TRBV19 and TRBJ1-5; no definite D call. The CDR3 covers 13 residues. Germline CDR1 is LNHDA and CDR2 is SQIVND (reference sequence). V lost 5 bases and J 8 bases, leaving 13 bases between the germline ends. The CDR3 loop reads CASSLGRIEPQHF. The CDR3 bases are TGTGCCAGTAGTTTAGGGCGGATTGAGCCCCAGCATTTT.

The chain recombines TRBV7-8 with TRBJ2-1; a possible D gene is TRBD1 (5 bases). This CDR3 is built from 16 residues. Trimming shortened V by 4 bases and J by 0 bases, and 13 bases separated the two germline ends. CDR1 SGHVS and CDR2 FQNEAQ come from the germline V gene. CDR3 in DNA: TGTGCCAGCAGCTCTAGGGGCCAGAGCTCCTACAATGAGCAGTTCTTC. It codes for CASSSRGQSSYNEQFF.

The V and J genes are TRBV4-2 and TRBJ1-2; 8 bases match TRBD1. Trimming cost V 0 bases and J 8 bases; bases outside gene matches: 11. This CDR3 has 16 residues. CDR1 is LGHNA and CDR2 is YNFKEQ in the germline V gene. The CDR3 region is CASSQDERQGARGYTF. The CDR3 DNA reads as TGTGCCAGCAGCCAAGATGAGAGGCAGGGGGCGCGGGGCTACACCTTC.

This chain uses TRBV6-5 with TRBJ2-4; maybe TRBD1 (6 bases). Per germline, CDR1 MNHEY and CDR2 SVGAGI. The ends were cut back, 10 bases at V and 2 bases at J, with 12 bases in the middle. The CDR3 contains 13 residues. CDR3 nucleotide sequence: TGTGCCACTAGGGACAATCCCAAAAACATTCAGTACTTC. Residues: CATRDNPKNIQYF.

CDR3 residues: CASSKGAGGYTDTQYF. In DNA, the CDR3 is TGTGCCAGCAGCAAGGGAGCGGGGGGATACACAGATACGCAGTATTTT. The chain is built from TRBV3-1 (or the pseudogene TRBV3-2) and TRBJ2-3; 9 nucleotides agree with TRBD2. V shed 5 bases, J shed 2 bases, and the junction held 8 bases outside the gene matches. The CDR3 runs 16 residues. The germline CDR1 and CDR2 sequences are LGHDT and YNNKEL (reference sequence).

The chain links TRBV5-5 to TRBJ2-5; TRBD1 matches 10 bases. V shed 2 bases, J shed 0 bases, and the junction held 4 bases outside the gene matches. This CDR3 is built from 16 residues. Germline assignment: CDR1 SGHKS and CDR2 YYEKEE (reference sequence). The CDR3 is CASSLRQGAYQETQYF. For the CDR3, the DNA is TGTGCCAGCAGCTTACGACAGGGGGCTTACCAAGAGACCCAGTACTTC.

J is TRBJ1-3 and V is TRBV6-5; possible D gene TRBD1, 5 bases. From germline, CDR1 is MNHEY and CDR2 SVGAGI. V lost 2 bases and J 4 bases, leaving 15 bases between the germline ends. The CDR3 runs to 16 residues. In DNA form, the CDR3 reads TGTGCCAGCAGTTACGGACCCCAGGGAACCGGAAACACCATATATTTT. Translated, it gives CASSYGPQGTGNTIYF.

The gene calls are TRBV6-5 and TRBJ1-2; 10 bases line up with TRBD1. This CDR3 comprises 14 residues. V was clipped by 6 bases and J by 7 bases; unmatched bases: 8. In germline, CDR1 is MNHEY, CDR2 SVGAGI. The CDR3 reads CASSPGTGAGGYTF. CDR3 coding DNA: TGTGCCAGCAGCCCCGGGACAGGGGCGGGTGGCTACACCTTC.

The chain has TRBV4-1 and TRBJ1-1; D unresolved. V was shortened by 3 bases and J by 0 bases, with 23 bases between the two germline ends. The V gene's germline CDR1 is MGHRA and CDR2 YSYEKL. This CDR3 region has 19 residues. The CDR3 DNA is TGCGCCAGCAGCCACGATCTTTCGAGATTGTCCAGGATGAACACTGAAGCTTTCTTT. It encodes CASSHDLSRLSRMNTEAFF.

V and J are TRBV12-3 or TRBV12-4 and TRBJ2-3; unclear D gene. Trimming pared 4 bases from V and 10 bases from J, leaving 12 bases between. The CDR3 has 12 residues. CDR3 DNA: TGTGCCAGCAGTTGGGCTGGTGGGCCGCAGTATTTT. This gives the protein CASSWAGGPQYF.

This chain links TRBV12-3 or TRBV12-4 with TRBJ1-1; D is perhaps TRBD1 (6 bases). Trimming took off 6 bases at V and 2 bases at J, with 10 bases between the two ends. The CDR3 has 13 residues. CDR3 loop: CASREGGNTEAFF. As DNA, the CDR3 is TGTGCCAGCAGGGAAGGGGGAAACACTGAAGCTTTCTTT.

The chain joins TRBV19 to TRBJ1-5; D might be TRBD1 (6 bases). Trimming cost V 6 bases and J 2 bases, with 14 bases left between them. Germline-derived CDR1 and CDR2 are LNHDA and SQIVND (reference sequence). The CDR3 runs to 15 residues. The CDR3 DNA sequence: TGTGCCAGTAGCCTAATAGGGGGTGGCAATCAGCCCCAGCATTTT. Amino acid sequence: CASSLIGGGNQPQHF.

V and J are TRBV5-1 and TRBJ1-2; 8 positions match TRBD1. The J segment lost 7 bases and the V segment lost 1 base, leaving 12 bases of the junction unmatched. Germline CDR1 SGHRS, CDR2 YFSETQ. This CDR3 has 16 residues. As DNA, the CDR3 is TGCGCCAGCAGCTTGACTACAGGGGGAGTCGGGAGTGGCTACACCTTC. Protein product: CASSLTTGGVGSGYTF.

This sequence joins TRBV3-1 (or the pseudogene TRBV3-2) and TRBJ2-5; weak D call: TRBD2 (5 bases). The germline V gene encodes CDR1 LGHDT and CDR2 YNNKEL (reference sequence). V lost 1 base and J 7 bases, leaving 7 bases between the germline ends. The CDR3 contains 12 residues. CDR3 bases: TGTGCCAGCAGCCAAGGGGAGTTGACCCAGTACTTC. Amino acid sequence: CASSQGELTQYF.

The V gene is TRBV2, the J gene TRBJ1-1; 9 nucleotides agree with TRBD1. The junction had 14 bases not matched to a gene; V was cut back by 6 bases and J by 6 bases. This CDR3 comprises 16 residues. Germline CDR1 is SNHLY and CDR2 is FYNNEI. CDR3 sequence: CASSQARTGEVAEAFF. The CDR3 DNA sequence: TGTGCCAGCAGCCAAGCCCGGACAGGGGAGGTCGCTGAAGCTTTCTTT.

The chain combines TRBV19 with TRBJ1-1; possibly TRBD1 for D (6 bases). CDR1 and CDR2 (germline): LNHDA, SQIVND (reference sequence). This CDR3 spans 16 amino acids. Trimming cost V 7 bases and J 0 bases, with 18 bases left between them. As DNA, the CDR3 is TGTGCCAGTAATATTCGAACAGGGAATATGAACACTGAAGCTTTCTTT. This translates into CASNIRTGNMNTEAFF.

The table lists this clone with a count of one. This chain joins TRBV7-2 and TRBJ1-1, with a weak D call TRBD1 (5 bases). The CDR3 runs to 14 residues. Germline V gives CDR1 SGHTA, CDR2 FQGNSA. The V end was cut by 6 bases, the J end by 4 bases, with 15 bases between. The CDR3 protein is CASRPSRVGTEAFF. The CDR3 region has the DNA TGTGCCAGCAGACCGTCCAGGGTCGGCACTGAAGCTTTCTTT. The variable domain in full, completed from reference TRBV7-2 and TRBJ1-1, reads GAGVSQSPSNKVTEKGKDVELRCDPISGHTALYWYRQSLGQGLEFLIYFQGNSAPDKSGLPSDRFSAERTGGSVSTLTIQRTQQEDSAVYLCASRPSRVGTEAFFGQGTRLTVV.

This clone was seen just once. The chain links TRBV9 to TRBJ1-2; 7 nucleotides match TRBD1. Germline assignment: CDR1 SGDLS and CDR2 YYNGEE. The length of the CDR3 is 14 residues. V gave up 4 bases and J gave up 4 bases; unmatched junction bases: 7. CDR3 residues: CASSPQTGSYGYTF. The CDR3 region has the DNA TGTGCCAGCAGCCCACAGACAGGGAGCTATGGCTACACCTTC.

The chain is built from TRBV5-1 and TRBJ1-4; the match to TRBD1 covers 10 bases. Germline CDR1 and CDR2: SGHRS and YFSETQ. V lost 4 bases and J lost 7; bases outside the gene matches: 4. There are 14 residues in the CDR3. The CDR3 DNA follows: TGCGCCAGCAGCACGGACAGGGGGGGTGAAAAACTGTTTTTT. This gives the protein CASSTDRGGEKLFF.

The chain combines TRBV10-3 with TRBJ1-2; D is ambiguous. The CDR3 consists of 15 residues. CDR1 and CDR2 (germline): ENHRY, SYGVKD. Trimming cost V 7 bases and J 8 bases, with 23 bases left between them. In DNA form, the CDR3 reads TGTGCCATCACCATCGAACCGGAGGGCCCCCTCGGCTACACCTTC. It translates to CAITIEPEGPLGYTF.

CDR3 nucleotide sequence: TGTGCCACCAGCAGAGATCTGGCGGTTGGTTCACCCCTCCACTTT. It translates to CATSRDLAVGSPLHF. The chain uses TRBV15 and TRBJ1-6; D remains ambiguous. This CDR3 region has 15 residues. Germline V lookup: CDR1 LNHNV, CDR2 YYDKDF (reference sequence). The V end lost 0 bases, the J end lost 9 bases, and 12 bases lay between the germline ends.